Ten or more counts support the clone carrying this TCR beta chain. The target antigen is unknown. TCRdb re-analysed the multiplex PCR reads in MiXCR, keeping a single row per CDR3 protein. This table has 30,000 to 40,000 distinct CDR3 sequences, 30% to 45% appearing once. These data belong to a study of breast tumors, draining lymph nodes, adjacent tissues. The study's findings and limits: Data only fit, rather than demonstrated, lymph node origin of most tumor T cells.

The CDR3 consists of 14 residues. Trimming shortened V by 8 bases and J by 1 base, and 12 bases separated the two germline ends. Per the germline V gene, CDR1 is SGHTA and CDR2 is FQGNSA. Material: breast tumor tissue. The chain carries TRBV7-2 and TRBJ1-3; tentatively, D is TRBD1 (5 bases). The TCR comes from a female donor with breast cancer. Some clones in this sample may be carry-over from other donors' samples. DNA of the CDR3: TGTGCCAGCGCAGGGTCTTTATCTGGAAACACCATATATTTT. Encoded protein: CASAGSLSGNTIYF. The variable domain in full, with the rest retrieved from reference TRBV7-2 and TRBJ1-3, is GAGVSQSPSNKVTEKGKDVELRCDPISGHTALYWYRQSLGQGLEFLIYFQGNSAPDKSGLPSDRFSAERTGGSVSTLTIQRTQQEDSAVYLCASAGSLSGNTIYFGEGSWLTVV.